This T cell receptor beta chain is from a study of blood T cells in healthy people across ages. PCR was performed a second time for roughly 6 to 12 cycles using a sample-barcoded 5' primer and a J-beta primer mix. Using its own MiXCR run on the 5' RACE reads, TCRdb lists one record per CDR3 protein. Of roughly 700,000 distinct CDR3 sequences listed, around 48% are singletons. Germline loops: CDR1 SGHVS, CDR2 FNYEAQ. The CDR3 runs 13 residues. This clonotype has more than one count but fewer than ten. Peripheral blood samples of around 9.8 milliliters were drawn from each donor. The receptor's source is a woman aged 55-70 years in good health. The sequenced sample consisted of blood. The V and J genes are TRBV7-6 and TRBJ2-5, with D possibly matching TRBD2 (5 bases). Matching the DNA end better, TRBJ2-7 makes the J call doubtful. The CDR3 DNA is TGTGCCAGCAGCCAACGCCTAGCTGGCGAGCAGTACTTC. Its translation: CASSQRLAGEQYF.